This T cell receptor beta chain was obtained from a study of T cells in Graves' hyperthyroidism and ophthalmopathy. Ten or more counts support this clonotype. This CDR3 comprises 15 residues. V was shortened by 2 bases and J by 9 bases, with 17 bases between the two germline ends. CDR1 and CDR2 (germline): LGHDT, YNNKEL (reference sequence). Amplified TCR beta CDR3 regions came from RNA transcripts. RT-PCR in the first round (using the HTBI primer set) targeted the TCR CDR3. One entry per CDR3 protein, called by TCRdb with MiXCR from the multiplex PCR reads. Counted here are under 450,000 distinct CDR3 sequences, around a sixth occurring once; the ten biggest clones make up 13% to 15%.

The clonotype originates from a woman aged 18-29 years with Graves' hyperthyroidism. This sequence joins TRBV3-1 and TRBJ2-1; tentative D call: TRBD2 (6 bases). What was sequenced was blood. This CDR3 is CASSQIAAPRVEQFF. CDR3 DNA sequence: TGTGCCAGCAGCCAAATAGCGGCGCCGAGGGTTGAGCAGTTCTTC.